This TCR beta chain stems from a study of T cell responses to AZD1222 COVID-19 vaccine. Here immunoSEQ multiplex PCR was the method, and the copy in TCRdb shows in-frame clones only, minus some. The profile shows 97,000 or so clones, around 86% of them singletons. The germline V gene has CDR1 SGHRS and CDR2 YFSETQ. The CDR3 sequence is 13 residues long. V was clipped by 4 bases and J by 5 bases, with 12 bases between them. Specimen: peripheral blood, collected on day 0 of AZD1222 vaccination. The source is an adult in good health. The chain has TRBV5-1 and TRBJ2-5, with D perhaps matching TRBD1 or TRBD2 (5 bases each). The CDR3 protein is CASSEGIGETQYF. The CDR3 bases are TGCGCCAGCAGCGAGGGGATTGGGGAGACCCAGTACTTC.